This T cell receptor (beta chain) was sequenced during a study of response to subunit inactivated influenza vaccine. This clonotype has more than one count but fewer than ten. What it binds is not known. Study-level findings and limits: The authors proposed limited new T cell recruitment per seasonal influenza vaccination.

TCRdb reprocessed the RT-PCR reads via MiXCR and lists one record per CDR3 protein. The profile shows a few hundred thousand distinct CDR3 sequences, 20% to 25% of them singletons. This CDR3 contains 15 residues. With V trimmed by 6 bases and J by 1 base, 8 bases remained unmatched. CDR1 and CDR2 (germline): MDHEN, SYDVKM. The gene calls are TRBV28 and TRBJ1-1; 7 bases line up with TRBD1. This TCR derives from a man in his fifties or sixties who received an inactivated influenza vaccine. The sequences come from PBMCs from blood, collected about 20 months after vaccination. The CDR3 spells CASRRQGFWNTEAFF. For the CDR3, the DNA is TGTGCCAGCAGACGACAGGGATTCTGGAACACTGAAGCTTTCTTT.